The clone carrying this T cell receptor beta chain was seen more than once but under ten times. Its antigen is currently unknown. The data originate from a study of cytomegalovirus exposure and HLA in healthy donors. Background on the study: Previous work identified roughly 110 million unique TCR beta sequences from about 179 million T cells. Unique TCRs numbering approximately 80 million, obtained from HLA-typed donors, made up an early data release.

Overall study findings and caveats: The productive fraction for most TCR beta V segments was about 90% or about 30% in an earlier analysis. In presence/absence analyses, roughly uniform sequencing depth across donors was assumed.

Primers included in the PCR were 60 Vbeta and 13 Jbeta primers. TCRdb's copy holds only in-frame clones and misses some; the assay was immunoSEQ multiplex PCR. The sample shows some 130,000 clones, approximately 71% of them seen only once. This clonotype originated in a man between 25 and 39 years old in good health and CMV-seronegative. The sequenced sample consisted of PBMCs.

CDR3 in amino acids: CASNAGQGETQYF. In DNA form, the CDR3 reads TGCGCCAGCAACGCAGGGCAGGGGGAGACCCAGTACTTC. This chain uses TRBV5-1 with TRBJ2-5; a weak D match, TRBD1 (6 bases). The CDR3 is 13 residues long. The germline V and J ends were trimmed by 6 bases and 5 bases, with 14 bases remaining between them. Germline V gives CDR1 SGHRS, CDR2 YFSETQ.